What follows are 10 T cell receptor beta chains derived from one specimen sequenced in a study of blood T cell repertoires in COVID-19. Profiled with immunoSEQ multiplex PCR; TCRdb holds only in-frame clones, not every one. Of 40,000 to 55,000 clones in the sample, over 85% were seen once. The specimen sequenced was peripheral blood. Source of these receptors: a woman of 80 years or more with acute or convalescent COVID-19.

The V gene is TRBV3-1 (or the pseudogene TRBV3-2), the J gene TRBJ1-6, with D unresolved. The V and J ends lost 0 bases and 9 bases respectively, with 12 bases between them. From germline, CDR1 is LGHDT and CDR2 YNNKEL (reference sequence). The CDR3 runs to 15 residues. CDR3 protein: CASSQDITTGSPLHF. In DNA form, the CDR3 reads TGTGCCAGCAGCCAAGATATTACGACGGGTTCACCCCTCCACTTT.

The V and J genes are TRBV6-5 and TRBJ2-3; D may be TRBD2 (5 bases). V dropped 6 bases and J dropped 2 bases, with 12 bases sitting between them. The CDR3 has 14 residues. In germline, CDR1 is MNHEY, CDR2 SVGAGI. The DNA of the CDR3 is TGTGCCAGCAGCCCCTGGCGGGCCACAGATACGCAGTATTTT. Translating gives CASSPWRATDTQYF.

This chain links TRBV6-5 with TRBJ1-4, with 8 positions matching TRBD1. The V and J ends lost 5 bases and 10 bases, in that order; junction bases with no gene match: 12. Germline assignment: CDR1 MNHEY and CDR2 SVGAGI. CDR3 length equals 15 residues. CDR3 nucleotides: TGTGCCAGCAGTCCCCGAGGACAGGGTGATGGAAAACTGTTTTTT. Translation: CASSPRGQGDGKLFF.

The chain is built from TRBV15 and TRBJ2-3; D is undetermined. Trimming removed 0 bases from V and 2 bases from J, with 9 bases in between. CDR3 length: 15 amino acids. CDR1 is LNHNV and CDR2 is YYDKDF in the germline V gene (reference sequence). In DNA, the CDR3 is TGTGCCACCAGCAGAGATCGCTACTTCACAGATACGCAGTATTTT. It encodes CATSRDRYFTDTQYF.

CDR3 sequence: CATQDRGKNTEAFF. CDR3 coding DNA: TGTGCCACCCAAGACAGGGGAAAGAACACTGAAGCTTTCTTT. The rearrangement links TRBV10-3 to TRBJ1-1; 8 bases line up with TRBD1. V shed 10 bases, J shed 1 base, and the junction held 8 bases outside the gene matches. Germline V gene data show CDR1 as ENHRY and CDR2 as SYGVKD. There are 14 residues in the CDR3.

This rearrangement joins TRBV3-1 (or the pseudogene TRBV3-2) to TRBJ2-7, with TRBD2 identical over 11 bases. V trimming: 5 bases; J trimming: 4 bases; junction bases outside the gene matches: 4. This CDR3 comprises 14 residues. Looked up from germline, CDR1 is LGHDT and CDR2 is YNNKEL (reference sequence). In nucleotides, the CDR3 is TGTGCCAGCAGCGAGACTAGCGGGGTTTACGAGCAGTACTTC. Residues: CASSETSGVYEQYF.

The chain carries TRBV2 and TRBJ1-6, with TRBD1 identical over 12 bases. V shed 6 bases and J 7 bases; nucleotides not matched to a gene: 7. The CDR3 runs to 16 residues. The germline gives CDR1 SNHLY, CDR2 FYNNEI. The CDR3 reads CASRSGQGAWNSPLHF. Written as DNA, the CDR3 is TGTGCCAGCAGGTCGGGACAGGGGGCCTGGAATTCACCCCTCCACTTT.

The gene calls are TRBV10-2 and TRBJ1-6, with TRBD1 matching 8 bases. CDR1 and CDR2 from the germline V gene are WSHSY and SAAADI. This CDR3 is 16 amino acids long. Trimming cost V 4 bases and J 7 bases; bases outside gene matches: 9. Here the CDR3 reads CASSGMTGVTNSPLHF. The CDR3 region has the DNA TGCGCCAGCAGTGGGATGACAGGGGTAACCAATTCACCCCTCCACTTT.

The rearrangement uses TRBV19 and TRBJ1-4; 7 bases map to TRBD1. V lost 8 bases to trimming and J lost 1 base; unmatched junction nucleotides: 16. CDR1 LNHDA and CDR2 SQIVND come from the germline V gene (reference sequence). This CDR3 has 18 residues. The CDR3 protein is CASAHGQGGRGTNEKLFF. The CDR3 nucleotides read TGTGCCAGTGCCCACGGCCAGGGGGGAAGGGGAACTAATGAAAAACTGTTTTTT.

DNA for the CDR3: TGTGCCAGCAGCCCCGGAGCGGGCACCGGGGAGCTGTTTTTT. Its translation is CASSPGAGTGELFF. The chain recombines TRBV4-2 with TRBJ2-2, with D maybe TRBD2 (6 bases). Germline V gives CDR1 LGHNA, CDR2 YNFKEQ. V lost 4 bases to trimming and J lost 4 bases, with 10 bases between them. This CDR3 contains 14 residues.